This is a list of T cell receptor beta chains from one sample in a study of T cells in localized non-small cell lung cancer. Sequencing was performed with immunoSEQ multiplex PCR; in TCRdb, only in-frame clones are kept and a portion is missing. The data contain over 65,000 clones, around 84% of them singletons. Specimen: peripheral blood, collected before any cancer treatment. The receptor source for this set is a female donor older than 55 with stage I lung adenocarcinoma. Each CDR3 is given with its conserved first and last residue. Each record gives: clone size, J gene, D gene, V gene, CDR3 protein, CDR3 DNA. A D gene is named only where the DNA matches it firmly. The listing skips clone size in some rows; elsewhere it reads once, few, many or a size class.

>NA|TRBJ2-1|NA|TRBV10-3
CAISGKGGSQVNEQFF
TGTGCCATCAGTGGCAAGGGGGGATCACAGGTCAATGAGCAGTTCTTC
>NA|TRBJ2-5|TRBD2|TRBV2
CASSERLAGGQYQETQYF
TGTGCCAGCAGTGAACGACTAGCGGGGGGCCAGTACCAAGAGACCCAGTACTTC
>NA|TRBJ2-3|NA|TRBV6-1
CASSEDRGGTDTQYF
TGTGCCAGCAGTGAAGACCGGGGAGGCACAGATACGCAGTATTTT
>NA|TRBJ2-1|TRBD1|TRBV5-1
CASSLQPGGQGILLGNNEQFF
TGCGCCAGCAGCTTGCAACCGGGGGGACAGGGAATTTTACTAGGGAACAATGAGCAGTTCTTC
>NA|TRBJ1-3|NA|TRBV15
CATSRVGAGNTIYF
TGTGCCACCAGCAGAGTTGGCGCTGGAAACACCATATATTTT
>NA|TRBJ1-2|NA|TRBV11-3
CASSRTRGYGYTF
TGTGCCAGCAGTCGTACACGAGGTTATGGCTACACCTTC
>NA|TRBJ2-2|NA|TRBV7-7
CASRDGVSANTGELFF
TGTGCCAGCAGGGATGGGGTGAGCGCGAACACCGGGGAGCTGTTTTTT
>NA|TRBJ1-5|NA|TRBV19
CASSIDHGPTGNQPQHF
TGTGCCAGTAGTATAGATCACGGCCCCACGGGCAATCAGCCCCAGCATTTT
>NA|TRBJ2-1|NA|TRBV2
CATRPEGDVNEQFF
TGTGCCACTCGACCTGAGGGCGACGTCAATGAGCAGTTCTTC
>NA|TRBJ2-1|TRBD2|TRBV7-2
CASSASGGPYNEQFF
TGTGCCAGCAGCGCCTCGGGGGGACCCTACAATGAGCAGTTCTTC
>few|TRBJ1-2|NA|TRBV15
CATSRDSRASYGYTF
TGTGCCACCAGCAGAGATTCCCGGGCCTCCTATGGCTACACCTTC